The following is a T cell receptor (beta chain) sequence with its context. Its antigen is not identified. The germline gene is not matched at one end of the junction; a read error may be the cause. The sample originates from a study of identical twins' blood T cells. Study as a whole: Some twelve libraries, six alpha and six beta, gave around 50 million reads. Regarding the study as a whole: Shared environment remains a possible cause of twin similarity.

Six healthy women, forming three identical twin pairs, donated samples. The length of the CDR3 is 18 residues. Germline V gene lookup returns CDR1 LNHDA and CDR2 SQIVND (reference sequence). TCRdb recomputed calls from the 5' RACE reads with MiXCR, one row per CDR3 protein. This table holds a few hundred thousand distinct CDR3 sequences, roughly 28% found once. V usage is TRBV19 and J usage is TRBJ1-1; 7 nucleotides match TRBD1. The specimen was PBMCs. The clonotype originates from a woman aged 18-55 years in good health. The CDR3 reads CASSINPDRVKGATEAFF. As DNA, the CDR3 is TGTGCCAGCAGTATAAACCCCGACAGGGTTAAGGGAGCCACTGAAGCTTTCTTT. Supplemented by reference TRBV19 and TRBJ1-1, the full variable domain reads DGGITQSPKYLFRKEGQNVTLSCEQNLNHDAMYWYRQDPGQGLRLIYYSQIVNDFQKGDIAEGYSVSREKKESFPLTVTSAQKNPTAFYLCASSINPDRVKGATEAFFGQGTRLTVV.